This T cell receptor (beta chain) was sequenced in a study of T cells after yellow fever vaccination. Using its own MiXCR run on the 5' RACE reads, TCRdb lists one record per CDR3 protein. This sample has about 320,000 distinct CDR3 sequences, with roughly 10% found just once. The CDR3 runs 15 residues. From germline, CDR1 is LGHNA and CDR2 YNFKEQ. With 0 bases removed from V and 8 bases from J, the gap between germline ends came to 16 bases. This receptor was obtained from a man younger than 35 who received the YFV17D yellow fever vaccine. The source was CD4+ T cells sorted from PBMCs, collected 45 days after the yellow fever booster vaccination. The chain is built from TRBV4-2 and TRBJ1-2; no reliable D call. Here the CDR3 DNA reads TGTGCCAGCAGCCAAGATTCAAATTTACCGGGGGGCTACACCTTC. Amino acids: CASSQDSNLPGGYTF.